This T cell receptor (beta chain) stems from a study of CD8 T cells in ankylosing spondylitis. Study-level results: Characteristic, it appeared, of ankylosing spondylitis blood was a TCR beta motif of about eight highly homologous variants. The clones that were linked to disease were reported to be significantly enriched in matched synovial fluid samples from ankylosing spondylitis patients. Disease-associated clones were CD8+ and fairly uncommon in peripheral blood.

This CDR3 is built from 17 residues. V was pared by 3 bases and J by 0 bases, with 15 bases between. This clonotype has only a few counts. Its antigen remains unknown. By quantitative 5'-RACE with molecular barcodes, the TCR beta libraries were made. TCRdb redid the calling of the 5' RACE reads with MiXCR, one entry per CDR3 protein. This table has 340,000 or so distinct CDR3 sequences, about 15% appearing once. The chain is built from TRBV12-3 or TRBV12-4 and TRBJ1-5, with TRBD1 as a possible D gene (6 bases). The receptor comes from a male donor with ankylosing spondylitis or in good health (not recorded which). The sequenced sample consisted of blood, either unsorted or a sorted T cell fraction (not recorded which). The DNA of the CDR3 is TGTGCCAGCAGTTTCCCTGGACAGCCTTATAGCAATCAGCCCCAGCATTTT. Residues: CASSFPGQPYSNQPQHF.